This T cell receptor (beta chain) was observed in a study of shared clonotypes between healthy human individuals. Study summary: A donor's plate count was three for CD4 naive and three for CD4 memory; CD8 naive had two and CD8 memory one.

The CDR3 extends over 17 amino acids. Germline V lookup: CDR1 KGHSH, CDR2 LQKENI. The V end lost 4 bases, the J end lost 3 bases, and 22 bases lay between the germline ends. Original analysis: As immunoSEQ supplied junction-only sequences (without quality scores), filtering differed. This table comes from immunoSEQ multiplex PCR, and its TCRdb copy is limited to in-frame clones, with some not included. That table is the source of V, J and clone size, and D and trimming were worked out from the DNA. Here the sample spans millions of clones, around 90% being singletons. The receptor was derived from a man aged 18 to 29 in good health. Sequenced sample: naive CD4+ T cells sorted from blood. Subset of the sample: CD45RA+ positively selected. The chain recombines TRBV18 with TRBJ2-7, with D possibly TRBD1 on 6 matching bases. Here the CDR3 DNA reads TGTGCCAGCTCACGCGTAGCCGGACAGACACCTTTCTACGAGCAGTACTTC. Translation: CASSRVAGQTPFYEQYF. Together with reference TRBV18 and TRBJ2-7, the CDR3 gives the full variable domain: NAGVMQNPRHLVRRRGQEARLRCSPMKGHSHVYWYRQLPEEGLKFMVYLQKENIIDESGMPKERFSAEFPKEGPSILRIQQVVRGDSAAYFCASSRVAGQTPFYEQYFGPGTRLTVT.